This T cell receptor beta chain was recovered during a study of cytomegalovirus exposure and HLA in healthy donors. With respect to this clone: Its antigen is not identified.

Broader study findings: Later analysis identified several of the most significant clusters that appeared linked to common viral pathogens. Later analysis demonstrated an association between a missense DCLRE1C variant and TCR beta V- and J-gene trimming.

The PCR made use of 60 Vbeta and 13 Jbeta primers. The table came from immunoSEQ multiplex PCR; TCRdb's copy has only in-frame clones and leaves some out. The sample yields 75,000 to 90,000 clones, more than 60% seen once. This CDR3 spans 14 amino acids. J was trimmed by 3 bases and V by 4 bases; bases with no gene match: 4. Germline values: CDR1 MGHRA, CDR2 YSYEKL. The sequence came from a male donor in good health and CMV-seropositive. The rearrangement joins TRBV4-1 to TRBJ2-7, with 9 bases identical to TRBD2. Sequencing was performed on PBMCs. For the CDR3, the DNA is TGCGCCAGCAGCCTAAGCGGGGGGAGCTACGAGCAGTACTTC. This encodes CASSLSGGSYEQYF.